This T cell receptor beta chain stems from a study of T cell clonality in common variable immunodeficiency. Overall study findings and caveats: Reportedly, TCR beta sequences from common variable immunodeficiency showed fewer deletions and N-nucleotide insertions. TCRbeta clonality was increased in CVID versus healthy controls. Repertoire-complication correlations in CVID were limited by patient heterogeneity.

Sequencing used immunoSEQ multiplex PCR; TCRdb keeps in-frame clones, though not all of them. The sample yields roughly 30,000 clones, without any singletons. The V gene's germline CDR1 is SGHRS and CDR2 YFSETQ. This CDR3 has 13 amino acids. Trimming stripped 0 bases from V and 3 bases from J, with 7 bases between. CVID subjects were neither ill nor on immunomodulatory or immunosuppressive medication at sampling. A word on this clone: Its antigen is unknown. The read terminates 3 residues before the CDR3 end, so the remaining end is supplied by the germline J gene.

This sequence joins TRBV5-1 and TRBJ2-7; D ambiguous. This TCR derives from a human donor with common variable immunodeficiency. The sample comprised peripheral blood mononuclear cells. The CDR3 protein is CASSLGLLYEQYF. Incomplete CDR3 DNA: TGCGCCAGCAGCTTGGGACTTCTCTACGAG.